This T cell receptor beta chain comes out of a study of CD8 T cells in ankylosing spondylitis listed by TCRdb under 2017. General notes on the study: The study set out to find disease-linked TCR variants by profiling T cell receptor beta repertoires in ankylosing spondylitis patients and healthy donors. Peripheral blood was sampled, and synovial fluid was also collected from ankylosing spondylitis patients. The full study cohort comprised approximately 23 ankylosing spondylitis patients and over a hundred healthy donors.

Sequencing relied on an Illumina HiSeq 2500. TCR beta libraries were prepared by quantitative 5'-RACE with molecular barcodes. The original methods were these. A new computational method, built on a probabilistic model of VDJ rearrangement, was used to identify disease-linked TCR variants. Starting from the raw public reads, TCRdb applied fastp trimming at Q25, assembled clones with MiXCR and retained in-frame beta chains. Identical CDR3 proteins give one entry, which carries the most common genes and DNA. The V and J calls follow TCRdb's processing rather than the paper's. Recorded for this sample are over 75,000 distinct CDR3 sequences; around 9.4% of them occurred a single time. Together, the top ten hold 4.5% to 5.5% of the sample. What the work shows at the level of the full study, not this receptor alone: A TCR beta motif of several highly homologous amino acid variants appeared characteristic of blood from ankylosing spondylitis patients. Some TCR beta motif variants had previously been reported in synovial fluid and blood of reactive arthritis patients, which suggested common disease-initiation mechanisms. According to the report, matched synovial fluid samples from ankylosing spondylitis patients were significantly enriched for the disease-linked clones. A CD8+ phenotype was shown by the disease-linked clones, which were found at relatively low frequencies in peripheral blood.

The junction shows trimming of 7 bases on V and 5 bases on J, and the gene matches do not reach 3 bases of it. The CDR3 numbers 13 residues from cysteine through phenylalanine. Kept here is only the CDR3 DNA, which spans 39 bases and is read in frame from base 1. According to the germline V gene, CDR1 reads SQVTM and CDR2 reads ANQGSEA. This clonotype has at least ten counts. What antigen it recognizes has not been identified. Base quality data are lacking; no much larger clone is found one base away. Specimen: blood, either unsorted or a sorted T cell fraction (not recorded which). The V gene is TRBV29-1 and the J gene is TRBJ1-5; TRBD1 lines up with 12 middle nucleotides. The origin of this receptor is a male donor with ankylosing spondylitis or in good health (not recorded which). The CDR3 in this case is CSAGTGGDQPQHF. The DNA sequence reads TGCAGCGCCGGGACAGGGGGCGATCAGCCCCAGCATTTT.